Sequencing of this T cell receptor beta chain was carried out in a study of T cell clonality in common variable immunodeficiency. Germline CDR1 is SGHAT and CDR2 is FQNNGV. V lost 3 bases and J lost 4, with 12 bases in between. The CDR3 totals 14 residues. Overall study findings and caveats: CVID subjects showed higher TCRbeta clonality than healthy controls. Patient heterogeneity in the CVID cohort limited correlations between repertoire features and clinical complications.

With respect to this clone: Its antigen remains unidentified. The read halts 3 residues ahead of the CDR3 end, with the missing end drawn from the germline J gene.

The table came from immunoSEQ multiplex PCR; TCRdb's copy has only in-frame clones and leaves some out. The record shows approximately 52,000 clones for this sample, with no singletons present. The chain is built from TRBV11-2 and TRBJ1-1; D is possibly TRBD1 (6 bases). This clonotype originated in a person aged 18 to 70 in good health. The sequencing input was peripheral blood mononuclear cells. Partial CDR3 DNA: TGTGCCAGCAGCTTCGGCAGGGGTGGCACTGAA. It yields the protein CASSFGRGGTE. The whole CDR3 protein reads CASSFGRGGTEAFF. Combining the CDR3 with reference TRBV11-2 and TRBJ1-1 gives the whole variable domain EAGVAQSPRYKIIEKRQSVAFWCNPISGHATLYWYQQILGQGPKLLIQFQNNGVVDDSQLPKDRFSAERLKGVDSTLKIQPAKLEDSAVYLCASSFGRGGTEAFFGQGTRLTVV.